The present T cell receptor (beta chain) was sequenced within a study of regulatory T cells in long-lasting Graves disease. Time point indicated: newly diagnosed GD, antithyroid drugs for less than 3 months. The TCR library was made from RNA extracted from PBMCs. Both iRepertoire HTBI primers and Arm-PCR of CDR3 regions were used to build the TCR beta libraries. TCRdb reanalysed the multiplex PCR reads using MiXCR and keeps one entry per CDR3 protein. The sample holds approximately 480,000 distinct CDR3 sequences, roughly 16% seen once. V was clipped by 8 bases and J by 2 bases, with 13 bases between them. The CDR3 contains 14 residues. Germline V gives CDR1 SEHNR, CDR2 FQNEAQ (reference sequence). This same sample was also part of a study on T cells in Graves' hyperthyroidism and ophthalmopathy.

Here the sequenced sample was peripheral blood mononuclear cells (PBMCs), taken at new diagnosis, from a patient treated with antithyroid drugs. This TCR was recovered from a man in his forties with Graves disease. The V gene is TRBV7-9, the J gene TRBJ1-5; a weak D match, TRBD1 (5 bases). The CDR3 DNA is TGTGCCAGCCAGTTAGGGGTAGGCAATCAGCCCCAGCATTTT. Translation gives CASQLGVGNQPQHF.